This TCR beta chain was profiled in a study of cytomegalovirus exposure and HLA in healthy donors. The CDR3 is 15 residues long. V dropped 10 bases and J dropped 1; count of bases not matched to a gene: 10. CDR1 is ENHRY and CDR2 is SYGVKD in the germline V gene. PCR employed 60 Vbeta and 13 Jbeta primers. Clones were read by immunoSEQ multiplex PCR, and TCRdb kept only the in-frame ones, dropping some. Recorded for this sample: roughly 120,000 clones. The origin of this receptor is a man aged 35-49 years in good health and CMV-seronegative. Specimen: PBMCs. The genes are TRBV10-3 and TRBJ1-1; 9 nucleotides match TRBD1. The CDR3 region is CATRGQGGGNTEAFF. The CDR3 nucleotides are TGTGCCACAAGGGGACAGGGTGGGGGGAACACTGAAGCTTTCTTT.